This passage covers 8 T cell receptor beta chains from one sample sequenced in a study of PD-1 blockade in classical Hodgkin lymphoma. Here immunoSEQ multiplex PCR was the method, and the copy in TCRdb shows in-frame clones only, minus some. This sample has 95,000 to 100,000 clones, with 80% to 90% found just once. Each of the patients experienced relapse following autologous stem cell transplantation, and their brentuximab vedotin exposure differed. The sequencing used peripheral blood mononuclear cells (PBMCs), collected before the second cycle of nivolumab. These receptors were taken from a human donor with classical Hodgkin lymphoma.

This clone was counted once. V and J are TRBV7-2 and TRBJ2-7; TRBD2 agrees at 11 bases. CDR3 length: 15 residues. V was pared by 3 bases and J by 2 bases, with 3 bases of the junction left unmatched. The germline CDR1 and CDR2 sequences are SGHTA and FQGNSA. CDR3: CASSFVAGGTYEQYF. CDR3 sequence (DNA): TGTGCCAGCAGCTTCGTAGCGGGGGGGACCTACGAGCAGTACTTC.

The chain employs TRBV28 and TRBJ1-4, with 11 bases identical to TRBD1. The V segment lost 4 bases and the J segment 7 bases; nucleotides outside the gene matches: 11. Germline V gene data show CDR1 as MDHEN and CDR2 as SYDVKM. The CDR3 consists of 17 residues. The CDR3 region has the DNA TGTGCCAGCAGTTCGATCGGACAGGGGGCGTCGAGTGAAAAACTGTTTTTT. Amino acids: CASSSIGQGASSEKLFF.

The chain uses TRBV7-6 and TRBJ2-3, with D perhaps matching TRBD1 (5 bases). CDR3 length: 17 amino acids. CDR1 is SGHVS, CDR2 FNYEAQ, per germline. V was shortened by 2 bases and J by 2 bases, with 17 bases between the two germline ends. The CDR3 nucleotides read TGTGCCAGCAGCTTAAACACAGACAGTTGGGTCACAGATACGCAGTATTTT. It yields the protein CASSLNTDSWVTDTQYF.

The rearrangement joins TRBV29-1 to TRBJ2-1, with D perhaps being TRBD1 or TRBD2 (5 bases each). Trimming left V 6 bases short and J 8 bases short, with 35 bases between. CDR3 size: 19 residues. CDR1 is SQVTM, CDR2 ANQGSEA, per germline. CDR3 nucleotide sequence: TGCAGCGTAATGTTCGTTATCATGGTAGGGGACCGACTCTCCCATGAGCAGTTCTTC. Its protein is CSVMFVIMVGDRLSHEQFF.

V and J are TRBV5-1 and TRBJ1-1; D is unclear. Trimming shortened V by 2 bases and J by 3 bases, and 8 bases separated the two germline ends. The CDR3 is 13 amino acids. The V gene's germline CDR1 is SGHRS and CDR2 YFSETQ. The CDR3 spells CASSFNTHTEAFF. In DNA, the CDR3 is TGCGCCAGCAGCTTTAACACTCACACTGAAGCTTTCTTT.

This rearrangement joins TRBV28 to TRBJ2-1, with D possibly matching TRBD2 (5 bases). V gave up 7 bases and J gave up 10 bases, with 17 bases separating them. In germline, CDR1 is MDHEN, CDR2 SYDVKM. The CDR3 is 13 residues long. The CDR3: CASTPGRVGEQFF. The CDR3 DNA reads as TGTGCCAGCACTCCTGGGCGGGTAGGGGAGCAGTTCTTC.

The rearrangement links TRBV4-2 to TRBJ2-6, with D unresolved. CDR3 size: 16 residues. Trimming cost V 1 base and J 0 bases, with 7 bases left between them. The germline V gene encodes CDR1 LGHNA and CDR2 YNFKEQ. CDR3 DNA sequence: TGTGCCAGCAGCCAAGTCTGGAGCTCTGGGGCCAACGTCCTGACTTTC. Translating gives CASSQVWSSGANVLTF.

This clone was detected only once. The gene calls are TRBV5-6 and TRBJ1-1, with TRBD1 as a possible D gene (6 bases). V was shortened by 5 bases and J by 7 bases, with 15 bases between the two germline ends. Germline CDR1 is SGHDT and CDR2 is YYEEEE. The CDR3 runs 13 residues. The CDR3 DNA sequence: TGTGCCAGCAGACCAGTGGGGGGCAGTGAAGCTTTCTTT. Its translation is CASRPVGGSEAFF.